A selection of T cell receptor beta chains follows, all from one sample in a study of blood T cell repertoires in COVID-19. Using immunoSEQ multiplex PCR, the repertoire was profiled, and TCRdb retains in-frame clones only, with some absent. The table lists over 250,000 clones, around 90% of them singletons. Sequencing was performed on PBMCs or T cells enriched from blood (not recorded which). These receptors were collected from a woman aged 25 to 45 who had recovered from COVID-19. The CDR3 runs from the conserved cysteine through the conserved F or W. The order of the fields is clone size, CDR3 length, V gene, D gene, J gene, CDR3 protein, CDR3 DNA. The D gene is left open where the match is weak. Rows give clone size only sometimes, using once, few, many, or a class for an expanded clone.

.	15	TRBV9	TRBD1	TRBJ1-1	CASSAGQGAVTEAFF	TGTGCCAGCAGCGCCGGACAGGGGGCAGTCACTGAAGCTTTCTTT
few	10	TRBV29-1	.	TRBJ1-4	CSVYIEKLFF	TGCAGCGTTTACATTGAAAAACTGTTTTTT
.	16	TRBV28	.	TRBJ2-5	CASSLGASSYQETQYF	TGTGCCAGCAGTTTAGGGGCTAGTTCGTACCAAGAGACCCAGTACTTC
.	17	TRBV28	TRBD1	TRBJ1-2	CASSSPGQGPSNYGYTF	TGTGCCAGCAGCTCACCGGGACAGGGGCCCTCAAACTATGGCTACACCTTC
.	17	TRBV27	TRBD2	TRBJ2-7	CASSLGGVAGGPYEQYF	TGTGCCAGCAGTTTAGGTGGAGTAGCGGGGGGGCCCTACGAGCAGTACTTC
.	17	TRBV5-5	TRBD2	TRBJ2-7	CASSSTQGLWSLYEQYF	TGTGCCAGCAGCTCCACTCAGGGACTATGGTCCTTATACGAGCAGTACTTC
.	14	TRBV5-1	.	TRBJ1-1	CASTSWAGDTEAFF	TGCGCCAGCACCTCTTGGGCGGGAGACACTGAAGCTTTCTTT
.	15	TRBV6-5	.	TRBJ1-4	CASSYSLSGREKLFF	TGTGCCAGCAGTTACTCGCTGTCAGGCAGGGAAAAACTGTTTTTT
few	16	TRBV6-5	.	TRBJ1-2	CASSYLSRGANYGYTF	TGTGCCAGCAGTTACTTATCCAGAGGAGCCAACTATGGCTACACCTTC
.	14	TRBV6-5	.	TRBJ2-1	CASSRDWSGNEQFF	TGTGCCAGCAGTCGGGACTGGTCGGGGAATGAGCAGTTCTTC
.	12	TRBV14	.	TRBJ2-7	CASSQGAYEQYF	TGTGCCAGCAGCCAAGGAGCCTACGAGCAGTACTTC
few	14	TRBV18	.	TRBJ1-5	CASSPGIANQPQHF	TGTGCCAGCTCACCCGGCATAGCCAATCAGCCCCAGCATTTT
.	15	TRBV6-4	.	TRBJ2-3	CASSDSGGIDDTQYF	TGTGCCAGCAGTGACTCCGGCGGGATTGATGATACGCAGTATTTT
once	15	TRBV6-2/TRBV6-3	.	TRBJ1-1	CASSYEGRRGTEAFF	TGTGCCAGCAGTTACGAGGGTAGGCGTGGGACTGAAGCTTTCTTT
.	13	TRBV27	TRBD1	TRBJ1-2	CASSFGTGTGYTF	TGTGCCAGCAGTTTTGGGACAGGGACCGGCTACACCTTC
.	14	TRBV18	.	TRBJ2-7	CASSPGGLSYEQYF	TGTGCCAGCTCACCAGGGGGACTCTCCTACGAGCAGTACTTC
.	15	TRBV5-5	.	TRBJ2-3	CASSLWGDQQDTQYF	TGTGCCAGCAGCTTGTGGGGGGACCAACAAGATACGCAGTATTTT
once	14	TRBV7-3	.	TRBJ2-7	CASSPRGGSYEQYF	TGTGCCAGCAGCCCCCGGGGTGGGTCCTACGAGCAGTACTTC
.	15	TRBV2	TRBD1	TRBJ1-2	CASSPQGLTNYGYTF	TGTGCCAGCAGCCCACAGGGGCTCACTAACTATGGCTACACCTTC